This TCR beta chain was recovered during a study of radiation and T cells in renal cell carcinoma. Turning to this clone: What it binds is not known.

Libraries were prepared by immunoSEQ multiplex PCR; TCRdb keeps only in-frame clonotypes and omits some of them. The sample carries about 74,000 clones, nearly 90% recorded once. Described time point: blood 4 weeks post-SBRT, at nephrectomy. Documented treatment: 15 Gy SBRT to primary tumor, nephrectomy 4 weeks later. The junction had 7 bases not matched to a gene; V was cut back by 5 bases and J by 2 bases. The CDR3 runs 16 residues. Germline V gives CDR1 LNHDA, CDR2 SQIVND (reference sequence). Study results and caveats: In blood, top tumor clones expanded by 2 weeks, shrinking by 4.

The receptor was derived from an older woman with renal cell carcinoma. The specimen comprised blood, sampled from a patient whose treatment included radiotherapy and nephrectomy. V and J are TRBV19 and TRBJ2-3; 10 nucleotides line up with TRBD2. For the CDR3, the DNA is TGTGCCAGTAGTCTTATAGCGGGGGGTTCCACAGATACGCAGTATTTT. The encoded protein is CASSLIAGGSTDTQYF.